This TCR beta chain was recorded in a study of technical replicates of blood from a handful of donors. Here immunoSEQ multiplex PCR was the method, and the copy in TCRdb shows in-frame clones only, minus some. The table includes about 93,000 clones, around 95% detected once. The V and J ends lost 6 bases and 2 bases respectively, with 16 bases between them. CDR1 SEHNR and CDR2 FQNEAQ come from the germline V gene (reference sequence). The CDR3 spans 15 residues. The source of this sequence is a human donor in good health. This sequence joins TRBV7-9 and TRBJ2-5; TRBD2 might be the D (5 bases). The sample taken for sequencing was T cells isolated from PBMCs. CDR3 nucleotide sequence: TGTGCCAGCAGACACCCCACCGGGAAACAAGAGACCCAGTACTTC. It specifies CASRHPTGKQETQYF.